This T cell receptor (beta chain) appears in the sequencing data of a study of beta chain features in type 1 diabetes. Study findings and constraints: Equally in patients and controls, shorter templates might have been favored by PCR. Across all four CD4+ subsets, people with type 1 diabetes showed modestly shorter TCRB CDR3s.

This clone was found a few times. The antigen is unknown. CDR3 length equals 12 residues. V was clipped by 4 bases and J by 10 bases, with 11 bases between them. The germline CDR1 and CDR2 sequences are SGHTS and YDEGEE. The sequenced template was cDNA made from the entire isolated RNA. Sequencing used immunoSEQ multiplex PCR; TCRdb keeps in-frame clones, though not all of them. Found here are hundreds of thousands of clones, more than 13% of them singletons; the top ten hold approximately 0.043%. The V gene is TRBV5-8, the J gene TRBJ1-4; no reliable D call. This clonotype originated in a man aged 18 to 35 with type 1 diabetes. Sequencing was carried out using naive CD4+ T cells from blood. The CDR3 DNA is TGTGCCAGCAGCCCGACTCAGAGAAAACTGTTTTTT. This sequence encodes CASSPTQRKLFF. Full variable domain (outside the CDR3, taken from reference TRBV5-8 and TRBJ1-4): EAGVTQSPTHLIKTRGQQATLRCSPISGHTSVYWYQQALGLGLQFLLWYDEGEERNRGNFPPRFSGRQFPNYSSELNVNALELEDSALYLCASSPTQRKLFFGSGTQLSVL.